The T cell receptor (beta chain) under discussion was sequenced for a study of T cells expressing NK-cell markers (TCRdb year 2020). For the wider study: TCR beta-chain repertoires were profiled in sorted CD3+CD56+NKG2C+, CD3+CD56+NKG2C- and CD3+CD56-NKG2C+ T-cell subsets from eight donors. The study sequenced eight donors, all healthy volunteers chosen at random: three men and five women. Among the eight sequenced donors, only one was HCMV-seronegative, while the other seven were HCMV-seropositive. Illumina HiSeq 2000/2500, MiSeq or NextSeq was used to sequence libraries as 2 x 150 bp reads. General study outcomes and caveats: Whether the expanded NKG2C-expressing T cell clones were specific for HCMV antigens remained unclear. Those dominant clonotypes were again the most abundant among CD3+CD56-NKG2C+ cells in several donors, at about 28.3-60.1%. In several donors, the dominant CD3+CD56+NKG2C+ clonotypes were among the top 10 CD8+ clonotypes and accounted for about 1.0-7.5% of CD8+ T cells.

For this clonotype: Its recognized antigen is unknown.

HCMV-specific IgG was detected in serum with a commercial ELISA kit to determine HCMV serostatus. Peripheral blood mononuclear cells were isolated from blood by Ficoll density gradient centrifugation. For sequencing, an Illumina HiSeq 2000 was employed. TCR beta cDNA libraries were made by 5'RACE template switching that added a universal primer site and unique molecular identifiers. cDNA synthesis was primed from the TCR beta constant segment and was followed by two successive PCR amplification steps. The authors' analysis ran thus. MIGEC was used to demultiplex reads and group reads by UMI, and MiTCR was used to assemble and quantify clonotypes. To exclude erroneous sequences, only TCR cDNA sequences supported by at least two reads were retained. The tcR package was used for downstream repertoire analysis, with clonotypes matched between fractions based on CDR3 nucleotide sequence plus V segment. VDJmatch was used to annotate antigen specificity against VDJdb, with one amino acid substitution allowed in CDR3. TCRdb reprocessed the reads, and each CDR3 protein sequence is entered once, without DNA. It is TCRdb's table, rather than the study itself, that gives the V and J calls and clone size. The sample's own table lists just under 150,000 distinct CDR3 sequences. The ten largest clonotypes hold approximately 12% of the sample.

Taken from cysteine to phenylalanine, the CDR3 has 13 residues. The DNA is unrecorded. CDR1 and CDR2, looked up from the germline V gene, are SGHVS and FQNEAQ. Sequenced input: blood T cells: a sorted CD56 or NKG2C T cell subset, CD4+ or CD8+ T cells, or bulk PBMC T cells (not recorded which). The rearrangement joined TRBV7-8 to TRBJ2-7. This TCR was sampled from a man between 18 and 29 years old in good health. Donor details come from another sample of the same person, matched by shared clones. CDR3 loop: CASSSGLTYEQYF.